The 32 T cell receptor beta chains given below trace back to one sample, sequenced in a study of identical twins. One entry per CDR3 protein results from TCRdb running MiXCR on the 5' RACE reads. The table lists about 660,000 distinct CDR3 sequences, more than 6.5% of them singletons. This sample was also put to use in a study of yellow fever vaccine responses in identical twins.

Sequencing was done on a sample of PBMCs. These receptors were taken from a woman between 18 and 29 years old in good health.

The chain recombines TRBV6-2 or TRBV6-3 with TRBJ2-2; D is perhaps TRBD2 (5 bases). CDR1 and CDR2 from the germline V gene are MNHEY and SVGEGT. The CDR3 consists of 16 residues. V was clipped by 2 bases and J by 5 bases, with 15 bases between them. CDR3 residues: CASSYGSRRRTGELFF. In nucleotides, the CDR3 is TGTGCCAGCAGTTACGGCAGCCGGCGGAGGACCGGGGAGCTGTTTTTT.

The J gene is TRBJ1-1, the V gene TRBV6-1; D not resolved. Germline V gene lookup returns CDR1 MNHNS and CDR2 SASEGT. The CDR3 covers 13 residues. Trimming took off 7 bases at V and 1 base at J, with 10 bases between the two ends. CDR3 sequence: CASKPLQNTEAFF. Written as DNA, the CDR3 is TGTGCCAGCAAACCACTCCAGAACACTGAAGCTTTCTTT.

This clonotype was detected many times. The rearrangement uses TRBV20-1 and TRBJ1-6, with D possibly matching TRBD1 (5 bases). Trimming took off 2 bases at V and 9 bases at J, with 17 bases between the two ends. The germline V gene encodes CDR1 DFQATT and CDR2 SNEGSKA (reference sequence). This CDR3 comprises 15 residues. CDR3 residues: CSARPPDLRVSPLHF. In DNA form, the CDR3 reads TGCAGTGCTAGACCCCCCGATCTCAGGGTTTCACCCCTCCACTTT.

This clonotype was observed a handful of times. The genes are TRBV11-2 and TRBJ2-7; TRBD2 matches at 11 bases. J lost 1 base, V lost 1 base, and 6 bases had no gene match. Looked up from germline, CDR1 is SGHAT and CDR2 is FQNNGV. This CDR3 has 17 residues. The CDR3 sequence: CASSLGLAGYTSYEQYF. As DNA, the CDR3 is TGTGCCAGCAGCTTAGGACTAGCGGGGTACACGTCCTACGAGCAGTACTTC.

The V gene is TRBV5-1, the J gene TRBJ1-4, with TRBD1 as a possible D gene (5 bases). In germline, CDR1 is SGHRS, CDR2 YFSETQ. Trimming stripped 1 base from V and 0 bases from J, with 10 bases between. CDR3 length: 16 residues. The CDR3 region is CASSLPRGTTNEKLFF. The CDR3 bases are TGCGCCAGCAGCTTGCCCCGGGGCACAACTAATGAAAAACTGTTTTTT.

This clonotype was recorded many times. The rearrangement links TRBV5-6 to TRBJ2-4, with D possibly TRBD1 on 6 matching bases. The CDR3 runs 16 residues. CDR1 is SGHDT, CDR2 YYEEEE, per germline. With 5 bases removed from V and 6 bases from J, the gap between germline ends came to 21 bases. CDR3 DNA sequence: TGTGCCAGCAGTGGCCGTAGGACAGCTATTCGAAACATTCAGTACTTC. It yields the protein CASSGRRTAIRNIQYF.

Many counts were recorded for this clonotype. V and J are TRBV20-1 and TRBJ2-5; D unresolved. Trimming removed 5 bases at V and 3 bases at J, with 4 bases between. The germline CDR1 and CDR2 sequences are DFQATT and SNEGSKA (reference sequence). The length of the CDR3 is 10 residues. CDR3 amino acids: CSASKETQYF. CDR3 DNA: TGCAGTGCTTCCAAAGAGACCCAGTACTTC.

This clonotype was observed many times. The CDR3 sequence is CASSLSLGEQYF. CDR3 coding DNA: TGTGCCAGCAGTTTATCACTAGGCGAGCAGTACTTC. V gene TRBV28 combines with J gene TRBJ2-7, with a possible D match to TRBD2 (5 bases). V was shortened by 1 base and J by 6 bases, with 7 bases between the two germline ends. The CDR3 is 12 residues long. Looked up from germline, CDR1 is MDHEN and CDR2 is SYDVKM.

The table lists this clonotype with a few counts. The genes are TRBV5-5 and TRBJ2-7; TRBD2 matches at 8 bases. Germline CDR1 is SGHKS and CDR2 is YYEKEE (reference sequence). CDR3 length: 14 residues. The V segment lost 6 bases and the J segment 3 bases; nucleotides outside the gene matches: 8. CDR3 nucleotides: TGTGCCAGCACCTACGGGGGGGGGCGCTACGAGCAGTACTTC. Its protein product is CASTYGGGRYEQYF.

This chain connects TRBV14 to TRBJ1-3, with D tentatively TRBD1 (6 bases). Germline loops: CDR1 SGHDN, CDR2 FVKESK. The CDR3 has 15 residues. Trimming took 4 bases from V and 3 from J, leaving 13 bases between them. Here the CDR3 reads CASSPLGAGGNTIYF. CDR3 nucleotide sequence: TGTGCCAGCAGCCCTTTGGGGGCCGGTGGAAACACCATATATTTT.

In its sample, this clonotype was seen a few times. The chain couples TRBV7-6 to TRBJ2-3, with D perhaps TRBD2 (6 bases). The CDR3 has 15 residues. Germline lookup yields CDR1 SGHVS and CDR2 FNYEAQ. With 1 base removed from V and 0 bases from J, the gap between germline ends came to 8 bases. The CDR3 loop is CASSLGGESTDTQYF. The CDR3 bases are TGTGCCAGCAGCTTAGGCGGGGAAAGCACAGATACGCAGTATTTT. Drawing the rest from reference TRBV7-6 and TRBJ2-3, the complete variable domain is GAGVSQSPRYKVTKRGQDVALRCDPISGHVSLYWYRQALGQGPEFLTYFNYEAQQDKSGLPNDRFSAERPEGSISTLTIQRTEQRDSAMYRCASSLGGESTDTQYFGPGTRLTVL.

This clonotype has a handful of counts. The chain combines TRBV5-6 with TRBJ2-3; D is possibly TRBD2 (5 bases). Germline V lookup: CDR1 SGHDT, CDR2 YYEEEE. This CDR3 contains 16 residues. The V end was cut by 2 bases, the J end by 0 bases, with 13 bases between. CDR3 sequence reads: CASSFSADYSTDTQYF. DNA for the CDR3: TGTGCCAGCAGCTTTTCGGCAGACTATAGCACAGATACGCAGTATTTT.

This rearrangement joins TRBV29-1 to TRBJ2-3, with 7 bases aligning to TRBD2. The V gene's germline CDR1 is SQVTM and CDR2 ANQGSEA. The CDR3 length is 17 residues. V was pared by 6 bases and J by 4 bases, with 19 bases of the junction left unmatched. CDR3 sequence reads: CSVPFRGGRFGSDTQYF. As DNA, the CDR3 is TGCAGCGTCCCTTTCCGGGGCGGGAGATTTGGCTCAGATACGCAGTATTTT.

This clonotype was observed at least ten times. The chain combines TRBV20-1 with TRBJ1-5, with 7 bases that match TRBD1. V dropped 0 bases and J dropped 1; count of bases not matched to a gene: 3. CDR3 size: 15 residues. The germline gives CDR1 DFQATT, CDR2 SNEGSKA (reference sequence). CDR3: CSARDPGQSNQPQHF. CDR3 in DNA: TGCAGTGCTAGAGACCCGGGACAGAGCAATCAGCCCCAGCATTTT.

This clonotype has more than one count but fewer than ten. J is TRBJ2-3 and V is TRBV10-3; possibly TRBD1 or TRBD2 for D (5 bases each). CDR1 and CDR2 from the germline V gene are ENHRY and SYGVKD. Trimming removed 0 bases at V and 1 base at J, with 14 bases between. The CDR3 extends over 17 amino acids. The chain's CDR3 is CAISESKGSVGTDTQYF. For the CDR3, the DNA is TGTGCCATCAGTGAGTCCAAGGGGAGTGTTGGCACAGATACGCAGTATTTT.

This clonotype was seen only a few times. This chain uses TRBV6-5 with TRBJ1-1; possible D gene TRBD1, 5 bases. The CDR3 runs 11 residues. Between the trimmed V and J ends, which lost 5 bases and 11 bases, there was a span of 12 bases. From germline, CDR1 is MNHEY and CDR2 SVGAGI. The CDR3 loop is CASSRQREAFF. For the CDR3, the DNA is TGTGCCAGCAGTCGACAGAGGGAGGCTTTCTTT.

The chain is built from TRBV6-1 and TRBJ2-1; TRBD1 matches 7 bases. The V segment lost 7 bases and the J segment 2 bases; nucleotides outside the gene matches: 11. Germline V lookup: CDR1 MNHNS, CDR2 SASEGT. This CDR3 contains 16 residues. The CDR3 DNA sequence: TGTGCCAGCATGGGTCAGGGGGTCTCAGCCTACAATGAGCAGTTCTTC. Translated, it gives CASMGQGVSAYNEQFF.

V is TRBV29-1 and J is TRBJ2-5; D may be TRBD2 (5 bases). Germline CDR1 SQVTM, CDR2 ANQGSEA. This CDR3 has 11 residues. Trimming took 5 bases from V and 5 from J, leaving 9 bases between them. CDR3 sequence: CSVRRGETQYF. The CDR3 region has the DNA TGCAGCGTTCGTAGAGGGGAGACCCAGTACTTC.

CDR3 coding DNA: TGCAGTGCTAGAAATAGCGGGAGGGCTGATGAGCAGTTCTTC. Its protein is CSARNSGRADEQFF. The V gene is TRBV20-1, the J gene TRBJ2-1, with 11 bases aligning to TRBD2. V lost 2 bases, J lost 8 bases, and 5 bases stayed unmatched. The CDR3 is 14 residues long. From germline, CDR1 is DFQATT and CDR2 SNEGSKA (reference sequence).

This clonotype showed up just a few times. V gene TRBV5-1 combines with J gene TRBJ2-7; D is unresolved. This CDR3 has 15 amino acids. The V gene lost 0 bases and the J gene lost 2 bases, with 12 bases spanning the gap. Germline CDR1 is SGHRS and CDR2 is YFSETQ. CDR3 sequence: CASSLAPDGTYEQYF. DNA for the CDR3: TGCGCCAGCAGCTTGGCCCCGGACGGAACCTACGAGCAGTACTTC.

At least ten counts were recorded for this clonotype. The chain carries TRBV5-1 and TRBJ1-2; TRBD1 might be the D (5 bases). There are 14 residues in the CDR3. Germline assignment: CDR1 SGHRS and CDR2 YFSETQ. V lost 0 bases to trimming and J lost 5 bases, with 11 bases between them. CDR3 coding DNA: TGCGCCAGCAGCTTGGTTGGGACCGATTATGGCTACACCTTC. It translates to CASSLVGTDYGYTF. Full variable domain (rest looked up from reference TRBV5-1 and TRBJ1-2): KAGVTQTPRYLIKTRGQQVTLSCSPISGHRSVSWYQQTPGQGLQFLFEYFSETQRNKGNFPGRFSGRQFSNSRSEMNVSTLELGDSALYLCASSLVGTDYGYTFGSGTRLTVV.

A few counts support this clonotype. The chain is built from TRBV28 and TRBJ1-1; D ambiguous. The CDR3 is made up of 11 amino acids. The germline gives CDR1 MDHEN, CDR2 SYDVKM. V was trimmed by 5 bases and J by 6 bases, leaving 7 bases between them. CDR3 residues: CASSTYPEAFF. DNA of the CDR3: TGTGCCAGCAGTACCTACCCTGAAGCTTTCTTT.

This clonotype was seen a few times. The chain recombines TRBV4-3 with TRBJ2-1; D is possibly TRBD1 (5 bases). CDR1 LGHNA and CDR2 YSLEER come from the germline V gene. V was shortened by 0 bases and J by 0 bases, with 9 bases between the two germline ends. The CDR3 loop spans 16 amino acids. The CDR3 region has the DNA TGCGCCAGCAGCCAAGACGGTCAGGGCTCCTACAATGAGCAGTTCTTC. The encoded protein is CASSQDGQGSYNEQFF.

The rearrangement links TRBV7-2 to TRBJ2-7; 9 bases align to TRBD1. This CDR3 contains 15 residues. Germline CDR1 SGHTA, CDR2 FQGNSA. V trimming: 1 base; J trimming: 6 bases; junction bases outside the gene matches: 7. CDR3 sequence (DNA): TGTGCCAGCAGCTTAGTCGGGACAGGGACGTTCGAGCAGTACTTC. Its translation is CASSLVGTGTFEQYF.

This clonotype was counted only a few times. J is TRBJ2-3 and V is TRBV7-9; tentative D call: TRBD2 (6 bases). Germline values: CDR1 SEHNR, CDR2 FQNEAQ (reference sequence). Trimming pared 5 bases from V and 0 bases from J, leaving 15 bases between. This CDR3 has 16 residues. The CDR3 region is CASSPWGEHSTDTQYF. The CDR3 DNA sequence: TGTGCCAGCAGCCCCTGGGGGGAACATAGCACAGATACGCAGTATTTT.

This clonotype was seen ten or more times. This rearrangement joins TRBV29-1 to TRBJ1-1; weak D call: TRBD1 (5 bases). The germline V gene has CDR1 SQVTM and CDR2 ANQGSEA. The CDR3 contains 13 residues. The germline V and J ends were trimmed by 5 bases and 1 base, with 11 bases remaining between them. CDR3 in amino acids: CSVRDQPNTEAFF. CDR3 bases: TGCAGCGTTCGGGACCAACCGAACACTGAAGCTTTCTTT.

In its sample, this clonotype was seen a few times. CDR3 region: CASSTLGQANYGYTF. CDR3 sequence (DNA): TGTGCCAGCAGTACTCTGGGACAGGCTAACTATGGCTACACCTTC. V is TRBV25-1 and J is TRBJ1-2; 8 bases are a match to TRBD1. The trim removed 5 bases at V and 0 bases at J, leaving 5 bases unmatched. The length of the CDR3 is 15 residues. The germline CDR1 and CDR2 sequences are MGHDK and SYGVNS.

This clonotype came up a few times. The chain combines TRBV3-1 with TRBJ2-7; 9 nucleotides agree with TRBD1. The V segment lost 4 bases and the J segment 2 bases; nucleotides outside the gene matches: 9. Per germline, CDR1 LGHDT and CDR2 YNNKEL (reference sequence). The CDR3 consists of 16 residues. CDR3 bases: TGTGCCAGCAGCCCAGACTCGAGACAGGGGGCCTACGAGCAGTACTTC. Translating gives CASSPDSRQGAYEQYF.

The gene calls are TRBV11-2 and TRBJ2-7; 10 bases align to TRBD2. There are 14 residues in the CDR3. Trimming cost V 3 bases and J 7 bases; bases outside gene matches: 6. Germline lookup yields CDR1 SGHAT and CDR2 FQNNGV. The CDR3 DNA reads TGTGCCAGCAGCTTGACTAGCGGGTTAGGGGAGCAGTACTTC. The encoded protein is CASSLTSGLGEQYF.

The V call is TRBV12-3 or TRBV12-4, the J call TRBJ2-1; unclear D gene. Trimming took 3 bases from V and 6 from J, leaving 9 bases between them. This CDR3 contains 13 residues. In nucleotides, the CDR3 is TGTGCCAGCAGTTTCGGCGGTTTCAATGAGCAGTTCTTC. Its protein is CASSFGGFNEQFF.

This chain's CDR3 is CASSLVDRDTQYF. In nucleotides, the CDR3 is TGTGCCAGCAGCTTAGTAGACAGAGATACGCAGTATTTT. This chain joins TRBV7-8 and TRBJ2-3, with D perhaps TRBD1 (5 bases). The germline CDR1 and CDR2 sequences are SGHVS and FQNEAQ. Trimming removed 1 base at V and 5 bases at J, with 7 bases between. This CDR3 region has 13 residues.

The V call is TRBV21-1, the J call TRBJ2-1; the table's D call of TRBD2 was not tested on the DNA. TRBV21-1 is an annotated pseudogene. The CDR3 contains 15 residues. The CDR3 reads CASSILAGKLNEQFF. The DNA of the CDR3 is TGTGCCAGCAGCATACTAGCGGGGAAGCTAAATGAGCAGTTCTTC.